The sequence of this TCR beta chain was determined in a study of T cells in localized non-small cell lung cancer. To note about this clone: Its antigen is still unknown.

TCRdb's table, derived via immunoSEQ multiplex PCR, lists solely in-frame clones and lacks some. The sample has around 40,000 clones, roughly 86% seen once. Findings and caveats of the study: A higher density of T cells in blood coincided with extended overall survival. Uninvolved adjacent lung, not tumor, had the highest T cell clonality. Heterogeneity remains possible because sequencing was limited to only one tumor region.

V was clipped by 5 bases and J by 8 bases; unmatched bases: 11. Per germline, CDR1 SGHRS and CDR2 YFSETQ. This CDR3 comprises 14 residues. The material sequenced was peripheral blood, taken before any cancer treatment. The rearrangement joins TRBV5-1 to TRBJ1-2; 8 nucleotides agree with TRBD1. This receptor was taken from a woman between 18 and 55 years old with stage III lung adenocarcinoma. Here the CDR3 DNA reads TGCGCCAGCAGACAATCGACAGGGGCGGAAGGCTACACCTTC. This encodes CASRQSTGAEGYTF.